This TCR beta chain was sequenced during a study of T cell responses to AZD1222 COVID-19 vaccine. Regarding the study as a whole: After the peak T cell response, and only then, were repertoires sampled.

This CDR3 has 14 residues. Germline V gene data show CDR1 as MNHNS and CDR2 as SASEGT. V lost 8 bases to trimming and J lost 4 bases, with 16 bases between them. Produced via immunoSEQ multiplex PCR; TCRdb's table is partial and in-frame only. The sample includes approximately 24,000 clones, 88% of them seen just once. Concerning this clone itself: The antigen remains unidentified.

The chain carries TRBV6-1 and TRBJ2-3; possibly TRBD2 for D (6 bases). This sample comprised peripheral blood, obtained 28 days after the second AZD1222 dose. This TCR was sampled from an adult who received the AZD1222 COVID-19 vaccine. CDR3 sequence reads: CASSFGRYPDTQYF. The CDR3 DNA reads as TGTGCCAGCTCTTTCGGGAGATATCCAGATACGCAGTATTTT.